This TCR beta chain was identified in a study of cytomegalovirus exposure and HLA in healthy donors. With 60 Vbeta and 13 Jbeta primers, the PCR was carried out. Clones were sequenced by immunoSEQ multiplex PCR, and TCRdb holds only the in-frame ones, with some missing. The sample contains hundreds of thousands of clones, more than 65% of which appear only once. Trimming stripped 2 bases from V and 4 bases from J, with 5 bases between. CDR1 is SEHNR, CDR2 FQNEAQ, per germline (reference sequence). This CDR3 is built from 13 residues. This chain links TRBV7-9 with TRBJ1-4; D not resolved. Material for sequencing was PBMCs. The receptor comes from a man aged 18 to 30 in good health and CMV-seronegative. For the CDR3, the DNA is TGTGCCAGCAGCTTAAGAGATAATGAAAAACTGTTTTTT. This encodes CASSLRDNEKLFF. The whole variable domain, filled in from reference TRBV7-9 and TRBJ1-4, reads DTGVSQNPRHKITKRGQNVTFRCDPISEHNRLYWYRQTLGQGPEFLTYFQNEAQLEKSRLLSDRFSAERPKGSFSTLEIQRTEQGDSAMYLCASSLRDNEKLFFGSGTQLSVL.